This TCR beta chain was found in a study of cytomegalovirus exposure and HLA in healthy donors. Study-wide findings and caveats: Later analysis demonstrated an association between a missense DCLRE1C variant and TCR beta V- and J-gene trimming. A later examination showed that TCR association rates differed by HLA locus, with DRB1 most and HLA-C fewest. A further, later analysis showed that HLA-associated TCR beta chains (compared with equally common others) were more clonally expanded.

The CDR3 is made up of 21 amino acids. The ends lost 3 bases at V and 11 bases at J; junction bases unmatched: 24. The germline V gene has CDR1 ENHRY and CDR2 SYGVKD. Comments on this clone: Its specificity is not known.

The PCR was carried out with 60 Vbeta primers and 13 Jbeta primers. Profiled with immunoSEQ multiplex PCR; TCRdb holds only in-frame clones, not every one. The sample includes roughly 140,000 clones, about three quarters of them seen just once. Regarding donors, all were healthy bone marrow donors. Sequencing was done on a sample of PBMCs. The gene calls are TRBV10-3 and TRBJ2-5; 16 bases are shared with TRBD2. This receptor was obtained from a man between 18 and 29 years old in good health and CMV-seronegative. In DNA, the CDR3 is TGTGCCATCAGTGACGAGGGACTAGCGGGAGGGCCTGTCCGGACCCCTTTTGAGCAGTACTTC. Protein product: CAISDEGLAGGPVRTPFEQYF.